Listed here is a single T cell receptor (beta chain). Its cognate antigen is unknown. This sample is drawn from a study of cytomegalovirus exposure and HLA in healthy donors. Study-wide findings and caveats: Most CMV-associated TCR beta chains appeared HLA-restricted in a later analysis. The dataset shows that most TCR sequences were rare, while some public TCRs occurred in many donors.

At the time of sampling, donors were nominally healthy, though unrecorded immune exposures were likely. PCR primers comprised 60 Vbeta and 13 Jbeta primers. Some clones are missing from TCRdb's copy, which holds only in-frame ones; the method was immunoSEQ multiplex PCR. In the table there are 100,000 to 140,000 clones, 82% of which are singletons. The CDR3 is made up of 14 amino acids. Trimming shortened V by 6 bases and J by 7 bases, and 16 bases separated the two germline ends. CDR1 is SGHAT and CDR2 is FQNNGV in the germline V gene. This sequence joins TRBV11-2 and TRBJ1-3, with D possibly TRBD1 on 5 matching bases. Sequencing was performed on PBMCs. The source is a young man in good health and CMV-seropositive. The CDR3 DNA is TGTGCCAGCAGTCAGCAGGGTAACCTTAACACCATATATTTT. It codes for CASSQQGNLNTIYF.